Listed below are T cell receptor beta chains from one sample, sequenced in a study of control samples from healthy donors and cancer patients. The method was immunoSEQ multiplex PCR; TCRdb's version includes in-frame clones alone and lacks a portion of them. The sample yields more than 95,000 clones, about 88% seen once. Sequences were obtained from blood. Receptor source: a woman in her 70s in good health. Each CDR3 is given with its conserved first and last residue. D genes are given only for firm matches. Where a row states a size, it is once, few, many or the class of an expanded clone; other rows omit it.

TRBV12-5	-	TRBJ2-6	-	CASGVRSGANVLTF	TGTGCTAGCGGGGTTAGGTCTGGGGCCAACGTCCTGACTTTC
TRBV3-1/TRBV3-2	-	TRBJ2-7	-	CASSQEGSGSLYEQYF	TGTGCCAGCAGCCAAGAAGGAAGCGGGTCCCTCTACGAGCAGTACTTC
TRBV11-2	-	TRBJ2-7	-	CASSISYEQYF	TGTGCCAGCAGCATAAGCTACGAGCAGTACTTC
TRBV4-3	once	TRBJ2-6	TRBD2	CASSQGLKRGGDVLTF	TGCGCCAGCAGCCAAGGGCTTAAGCGGGGGGGCGACGTCCTGACTTTC
TRBV2	-	TRBJ1-3	-	CASRDLITSGNTIYF	TGTGCCAGCCGGGACCTGATTACCTCTGGAAACACCATATATTTT
TRBV7-9	-	TRBJ1-1	TRBD1	CASSTTNRGWNTEAFF	TGTGCCAGCAGCACGACTAACAGGGGGTGGAACACTGAAGCTTTCTTT
TRBV7-3	-	TRBJ2-3	-	CASSLGGTDTQYF	TGTGCCAGCAGCTTGGGGGGCACAGATACGCAGTATTTT
TRBV5-5	-	TRBJ2-1	-	CASSPGQYNEQFF	TGTGCCAGCAGCCCTGGACAGTACAATGAGCAGTTCTTC
TRBV7-2	-	TRBJ2-3	TRBD2	CASSARAGASTDTQYF	TGTGCCAGCAGCGCACGAGCGGGGGCTAGCACAGATACGCAGTATTTT
TRBV3-1/TRBV3-2	-	TRBJ1-5	-	CASSQGNQPQHF	TGTGCCAGCAGCCAGGGGAATCAGCCCCAGCATTTT
TRBV19	-	TRBJ1-2	TRBD1	CASTSSGGRYGYTF	TGTGCCAGTACAAGCTCAGGGGGTCGATATGGCTACACCTTC
TRBV3-1/TRBV3-2	-	TRBJ2-1	-	CASSQDPRGWQFF	TGTGCCAGCAGCCAAGATCCAAGGGGGTGGCAGTTCTTC
TRBV7-9	-	TRBJ1-2	TRBD1	CASSSDRQGNYGYTF	TGTGCCAGCAGCTCCGATAGACAGGGAAACTATGGCTACACCTTC
TRBV12-3/TRBV12-4	-	TRBJ2-2	-	CASRATGPGELFF	TGTGCCAGCAGGGCGACAGGCCCCGGGGAGCTGTTTTTT
TRBV9	-	TRBJ1-3	-	CASSLRWAAGNTIYF	TGTGCCAGCAGCCTCCGCTGGGCAGCCGGAAACACCATATATTTT
TRBV18	-	TRBJ2-5	-	CASSPSNRGEETQYF	TGTGCCAGCTCACCCTCTAATAGGGGGGAAGAGACCCAGTACTTC
TRBV11-2	-	TRBJ2-7	-	CASSSWSYEQYF	TGTGCCAGCAGCTCCTGGAGTTACGAGCAGTACTTC
TRBV19	-	TRBJ1-5	-	CASSRQARQPQHF	TGTGCCAGTAGTAGACAGGCCCGGCAGCCCCAGCATTTT
TRBV24-1	-	TRBJ1-5	TRBD1	CATSWGQHQPQHF	TGTGCCACCAGTTGGGGACAGCATCAGCCCCAGCATTTT
TRBV4-2	-	TRBJ1-4	-	CASSQTGQKKLFF	TGTGCCAGCAGCCAAACAGGGCAGAAAAAACTGTTTTTT
TRBV19	-	TRBJ1-1	TRBD1	CASTPGQSRLNTEAFF	TGTGCCAGTACTCCGGGACAGAGCCGTTTGAACACTGAAGCTTTCTTT
TRBV6-5	-	TRBJ1-1	-	CASSYGVSNTEAFF	TGTGCCAGCAGTTACGGGGTCTCGAACACTGAAGCTTTCTTT
TRBV29-1	-	TRBJ2-5	-	CSVQGWAQETQYF	TGCAGCGTCCAAGGGTGGGCCCAAGAGACCCAGTACTTC
TRBV12-3/TRBV12-4	-	TRBJ1-1	-	CASIEGPEAFF	TGTGCCAGCATTGAGGGTCCTGAAGCTTTCTTT
TRBV9	-	TRBJ2-3	-	CASTPQVRGTDTQYF	TGTGCCAGCACCCCCCAGGTACGGGGCACAGATACGCAGTATTTT
TRBV5-6	-	TRBJ2-7	TRBD1	CASSLALTGTGDPYEQYF	TGTGCCAGCAGCTTGGCCCTTACTGGGACAGGGGACCCCTACGAGCAGTACTTC
TRBV2	-	TRBJ2-7	TRBD1	CASSRSGTGGFGEQYF	TGTGCCAGCAGCCGAAGTGGTACAGGGGGCTTTGGCGAGCAGTACTTC
TRBV24-1	-	TRBJ2-1	-	CATSDPYNEQFF	TGTGCCACCAGTGACCCCTACAATGAGCAGTTCTTC
TRBV21-1	-	TRBJ1-1	-	CASSGRQGRTTEAFF	TGTGCCAGCAGCGGGCGACAGGGGCGGACCACTGAAGCTTTCTTT
TRBV9	-	TRBJ1-4	-	CASSQGPRGEKLFF	TGTGCCAGCAGCCAGGGTCCCCGGGGGGAAAAACTGTTTTTT
TRBV7-3	-	TRBJ1-4	-	CASSLTFPADDNEKLFF	TGTGCCAGCAGCTTAACGTTCCCGGCCGACGATAATGAAAAACTGTTTTTT
TRBV3-1/TRBV3-2	-	TRBJ1-2	TRBD1	CASSLGFGTGGAGGYTF	TGTGCCAGCAGCCTGGGATTCGGTACAGGGGGCGCGGGTGGCTACACCTTC
TRBV6-5	-	TRBJ2-3	TRBD2	CASTRASGGEDTQYF	TGTGCCAGCACTCGGGCTAGCGGGGGGGAAGATACGCAGTATTTT
TRBV9	-	TRBJ2-7	-	CASSVQGPPYEQYF	TGTGCCAGCAGCGTACAGGGTCCCCCCTACGAGCAGTACTTC
TRBV16	-	TRBJ1-3	-	CASSQSRGAAGNTIYF	TGTGCCAGCAGCCAATCCCGGGGAGCGGCTGGAAACACCATATATTTT
TRBV2	-	TRBJ1-1	-	CASSGGGMNTEAFF	TGTGCCAGCAGTGGAGGGGGGATGAACACTGAAGCTTTCTTT
TRBV4-3	-	TRBJ2-6	-	CASSQAIGSSGANVLTF	TGCGCCAGCAGCCAAGCAATCGGGAGCTCTGGGGCCAACGTCCTGACTTTC
TRBV7-2	-	TRBJ2-1	TRBD2	CASSLGGGGADEQFF	TGTGCCAGCAGCTTAGGAGGCGGGGGGGCGGATGAGCAGTTCTTC
TRBV5-5	-	TRBJ1-3	-	CASSRDGGLGSGNTIYF	TGTGCCAGCAGCCGCGATGGGGGACTGGGCTCTGGAAACACCATATATTTT
TRBV7-2	-	TRBJ1-5	-	CASSLQGSNQPQHF	TGTGCCAGCAGCTTACAGGGTAGCAATCAGCCCCAGCATTTT
TRBV6-5	-	TRBJ2-5	-	CASSYLTGQETQYF	TGTGCCAGCAGTTATTTAACAGGACAAGAGACCCAGTACTTC
TRBV11-2	-	TRBJ2-2	TRBD1	CASSHGAGGVGSRELFF	TGTGCCAGCAGCCACGGGGCAGGGGGCGTCGGGTCCCGGGAGCTGTTTTTT
TRBV12-3/TRBV12-4	-	TRBJ2-1	TRBD2	CASRGLVYNEQFF	TGTGCCAGCAGGGGACTAGTCTACAATGAGCAGTTCTTC
TRBV7-2	-	TRBJ2-1	TRBD2	CASSSDVGGSSYNEQFF	TGTGCCAGCAGCTCAGATGTGGGGGGGAGCTCCTACAATGAGCAGTTCTTC
TRBV10-3	-	TRBJ1-2	TRBD1	CAIRPTDRVIGGYTF	TGTGCCATCAGGCCGACGGACAGGGTGATCGGGGGCTACACCTTC
TRBV4-2	-	TRBJ1-2	-	CASSQEGRLYGYTF	TGTGCCAGCAGCCAAGAGGGCAGGCTCTATGGCTACACCTTC
TRBV7-9	few	TRBJ2-5	TRBD1	CASRSTGDYETQYF	TGTGCCAGCAGGTCGACAGGGGATTACGAGACCCAGTACTTC
TRBV6-5	-	TRBJ2-3	TRBD2	CASSSVAGSSTDTQYF	TGTGCCAGCAGTTCTGTAGCGGGGTCTAGCACAGATACGCAGTATTTT
TRBV5-6	-	TRBJ2-6	-	CASSLGASGANVLTF	TGTGCCAGCAGCCTGGGAGCATCTGGGGCCAACGTCCTGACTTTC
TRBV5-4	-	TRBJ1-6	-	CASSRGGGGDNSPLHF	TGTGCCAGCAGCCGAGGAGGGGGAGGGGATAATTCACCCCTCCACTTT
TRBV14	-	TRBJ2-5	-	CASSQTDLQETQYF	TGTGCCAGCAGCCAAACCGACCTCCAAGAGACCCAGTACTTC
TRBV6-5	-	TRBJ1-2	TRBD1	CASSYGSGTGDSYTF	TGTGCCAGCAGTTACGGCTCCGGGACAGGGGATAGCTACACCTTC
TRBV5-6	-	TRBJ1-1	-	CASMRASMNTEAFF	TGTGCCAGCATGAGGGCCTCCATGAACACTGAAGCTTTCTTT
TRBV18	-	TRBJ1-3	TRBD1	CASSPDRGLGNTIYF	TGTGCCAGCTCGCCGGACAGGGGGCTTGGAAACACCATATATTTT